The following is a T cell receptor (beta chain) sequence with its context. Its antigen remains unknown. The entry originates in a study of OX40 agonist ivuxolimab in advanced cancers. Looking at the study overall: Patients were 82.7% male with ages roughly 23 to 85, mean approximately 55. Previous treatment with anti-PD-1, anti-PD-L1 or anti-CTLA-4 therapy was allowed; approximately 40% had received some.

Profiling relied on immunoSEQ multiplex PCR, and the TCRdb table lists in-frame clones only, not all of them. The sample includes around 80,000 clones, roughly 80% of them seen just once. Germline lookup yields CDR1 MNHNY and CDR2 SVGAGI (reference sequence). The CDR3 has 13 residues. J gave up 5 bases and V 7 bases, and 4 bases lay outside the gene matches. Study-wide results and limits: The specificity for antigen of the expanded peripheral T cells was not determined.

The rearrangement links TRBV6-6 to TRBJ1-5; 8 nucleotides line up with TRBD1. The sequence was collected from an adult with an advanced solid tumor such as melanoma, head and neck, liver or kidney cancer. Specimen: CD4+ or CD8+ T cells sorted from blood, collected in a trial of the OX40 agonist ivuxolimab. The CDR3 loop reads CASKQGVHQPQHF. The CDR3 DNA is TGTGCCAGCAAACAGGGGGTTCATCAGCCCCAGCATTTT.